The 5 T cell receptor beta chains presented below share a single source sample, sequenced in a study of T-cell memory formation after mild COVID-19. TCRdb re-derived calls from the 5' RACE reads in MiXCR, one entry per CDR3 protein. This table holds about 290,000 distinct CDR3 sequences, about 15% found once. Sequenced input: PBMCs or a T cell subset sorted from them (not recorded which). These receptor sequences come from a man aged 18 to 29 who had mild COVID-19 (a few samples of this study predate the infection). Cell type and time point are not known.

In its sample, this clonotype was seen a few times. The chain recombines TRBV4-3 with TRBJ2-1; D gene uncertain. This CDR3 comprises 12 residues. CDR1 is LGHNA, CDR2 YSLEER, per germline. The ends were cut back, 7 bases at V and 7 bases at J, with 11 bases in the middle. CDR3 region: CASTSLRNEQFF. The CDR3 region has the DNA TGCGCCAGCACCTCATTGAGGAATGAGCAGTTCTTC.

The genes are TRBV12-3 or TRBV12-4 and TRBJ1-1; D not resolved. The CDR3 spans 15 residues. V gave up 6 bases and J gave up 0 bases, with 14 bases separating them. In DNA, the CDR3 is TGTGCCAGCAGCCCCCTGGGTACCATGAACACTGAAGCTTTCTTT. Encoded protein: CASSPLGTMNTEAFF.

This clonotype was counted between two and nine times. The chain links TRBV18 to TRBJ2-7; no reliable D call. The V gene lost 1 base and the J gene lost 2 bases, with 3 bases spanning the gap. Germline assignment: CDR1 KGHSH and CDR2 LQKENI. CDR3 length: 12 amino acids. CDR3 residues: CASSPQTYEQYV. The CDR3 DNA follows: TGTGCCAGCTCACCACAAACCTACGAGCAGTACGTC.

V gene TRBV7-2 combines with J gene TRBJ1-1, with a weak D call TRBD1 (6 bases). With 2 bases removed from V and 5 bases from J, the gap between germline ends came to 9 bases. Germline CDR1 is SGHTA and CDR2 is FQGNSA. This CDR3 has 13 amino acids. The DNA of the CDR3 is TGTGCCAGCAGCTTAAGGAGGGGGACTGAAGCTTTCTTT. Translating it yields CASSLRRGTEAFF.

This clonotype appeared a few times. V gene TRBV5-1 combines with J gene TRBJ2-7; D may correspond to TRBD1 or TRBD2 (6 bases each). CDR3 length: 16 amino acids. In germline, CDR1 is SGHRS, CDR2 YFSETQ. V was clipped by 3 bases and J by 4 bases, with 20 bases between them. CDR3 DNA sequence: TGCGCCAGCAGCTCCCTCGCACGGGGGCCCGTTTACGAGCAGTACTTC. Protein product: CASSSLARGPVYEQYF.